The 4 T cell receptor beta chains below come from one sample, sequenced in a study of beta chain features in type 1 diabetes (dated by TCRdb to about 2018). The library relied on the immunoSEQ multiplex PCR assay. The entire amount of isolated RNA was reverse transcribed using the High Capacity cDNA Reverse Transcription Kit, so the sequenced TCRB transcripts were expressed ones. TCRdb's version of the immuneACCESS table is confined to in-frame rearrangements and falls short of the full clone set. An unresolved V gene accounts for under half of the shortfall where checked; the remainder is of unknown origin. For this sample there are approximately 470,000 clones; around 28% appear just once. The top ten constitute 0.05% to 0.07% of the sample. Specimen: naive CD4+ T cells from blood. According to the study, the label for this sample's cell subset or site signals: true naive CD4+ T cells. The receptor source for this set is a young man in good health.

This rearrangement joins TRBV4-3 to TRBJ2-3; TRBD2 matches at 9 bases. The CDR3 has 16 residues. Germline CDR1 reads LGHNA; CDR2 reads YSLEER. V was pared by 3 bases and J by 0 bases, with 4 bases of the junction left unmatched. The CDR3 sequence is CASSQTSGPSTDTQYF. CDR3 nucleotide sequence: TGCGCCAGCAGCCAGACTAGCGGACCTAGCACAGATACGCAGTATTTT.

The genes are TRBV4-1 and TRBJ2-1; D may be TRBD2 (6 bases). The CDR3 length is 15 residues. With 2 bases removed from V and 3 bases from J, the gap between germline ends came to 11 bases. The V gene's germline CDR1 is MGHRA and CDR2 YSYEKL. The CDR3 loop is CASSQTGTLYNEQFF. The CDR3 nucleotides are TGCGCCAGCAGCCAAACCGGGACTCTCTACAATGAGCAGTTCTTC.

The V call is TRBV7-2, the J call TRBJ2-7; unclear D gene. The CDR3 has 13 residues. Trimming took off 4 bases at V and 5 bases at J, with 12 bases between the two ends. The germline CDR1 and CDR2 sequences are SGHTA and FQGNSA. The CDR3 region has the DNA TGTGCCAGCAGCTCCCACAATCGGGACGAGCAGTACTTC. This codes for CASSSHNRDEQYF.

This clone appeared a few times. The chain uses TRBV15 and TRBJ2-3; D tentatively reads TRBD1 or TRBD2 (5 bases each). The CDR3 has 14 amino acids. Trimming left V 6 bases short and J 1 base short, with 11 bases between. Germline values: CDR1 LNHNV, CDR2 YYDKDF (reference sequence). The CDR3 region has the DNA TGTGCCACCAGATGGGGACCTGGCACAGATACGCAGTATTTT. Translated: CATRWGPGTDTQYF.